The 16 T cell receptor beta chains listed next were all sequenced from one sample in a study of tumor and adjacent non-tumor tissue in lung cancer. The template was RNA from unsorted bulk tissue. More than 3 cm separated this lung sample from the edge of the tumor. Three rounds of nested PCR, following a modified ARM-PCR protocol, produced the TCRbeta library. TCRdb used MiXCR to reprocess the multiplex PCR reads, holding one entry per CDR3 protein. This sample has under 80,000 distinct CDR3 sequences, with around 80% found just once. Sequencing was done on a sample of distant non-tumor lung tissue. The receptor set was obtained from a man in his 60s with non-small cell lung cancer.

The DNA of the CDR3 is TGTGCCAGCAGCCGAGGGACTAGCGGGATGACAGATACGCAGTATTTT. Its translation is CASSRGTSGMTDTQYF. The gene calls are TRBV11-3 and TRBJ2-3; 13 bases fit TRBD2. Unmatched junction bases numbered 5, after V lost 5 bases and J lost 3 bases. The CDR3 loop spans 16 amino acids. Germline CDR1 reads SGHNT; CDR2 reads YENEEA.

Within the sample, this clonotype is medium-sized. The chain employs TRBV29-1 and TRBJ2-5, with D hard to call. The germline V and J ends were trimmed by 5 bases and 3 bases, with 7 bases remaining between them. This CDR3 is 11 amino acids long. Germline CDR1 is SQVTM and CDR2 is ANQGSEA. The CDR3 here is CSVYSEETQYF. For the CDR3, the DNA is TGCAGCGTTTATTCAGAAGAGACCCAGTACTTC.

Worth noting for this clonotype: No conserved phenylalanine or tryptophan ends this CDR3, so it is likely a read error. The rearrangement links TRBV28 to TRBJ2-7; D is possibly TRBD2 (5 bases). The CDR3 runs 14 residues. The V gene lost 5 bases and the J gene lost 9 bases, with 20 bases spanning the gap. In germline, CDR1 is MDHEN, CDR2 SYDVKM. DNA for the CDR3: TGTGCCAGCAGTCATAGCGAGAGGGCCTTAGGGCAGTACCTC. It specifies CASSHSERALGQYL.

V and J are TRBV29-1 and TRBJ1-5; D is perhaps TRBD1 (5 bases). The end of the DNA aligns better with TRBJ2-3, so the J call may be wrong. The CDR3 is made up of 12 amino acids. Per the germline V gene, CDR1 is SQVTM and CDR2 is ANQGSEA. In DNA, the CDR3 is TGCAGTGCGGAATTAACATGGGGCGCCCAGTATTTT. It specifies CSAELTWGAQYF.

The gene calls are TRBV5-6 and TRBJ1-1, with 9 nucleotides matching TRBD1. The CDR3 spans 14 residues. Per the germline V gene, CDR1 is SGHDT and CDR2 is YYEEEE. J was trimmed by 8 bases and V by 7 bases; bases with no gene match: 12. In DNA, the CDR3 is TGTGCCAGCTGCCTTCTACAGGGGGCAGAGGAAGCTTTCTTT. Translation: CASCLLQGAEEAFF.

This clonotype occurred many times. J is TRBJ2-1 and V is TRBV19; 11 bases line up with TRBD2. J gave up 10 bases and V 5 bases, and 10 bases lay outside the gene matches. There are 15 residues in the CDR3. Germline V gene data show CDR1 as LNHDA and CDR2 as SQIVND (reference sequence). CDR3: CASSAIAGGPSEQFF. Here the CDR3 DNA reads TGTGCCAGTAGTGCTATAGCGGGAGGGCCATCCGAGCAGTTCTTC.

A note on this clonotype: A much larger clone differs by one base, so this may be a read error. The V call is TRBV7-6, the J call TRBJ2-7; the D is unclear. V was clipped by 5 bases and J by 3 bases, with 11 bases between them. This CDR3 is 13 amino acids long. Germline CDR1 is SGHVS and CDR2 is FNYEAQ. CDR3 amino acids: CASSTENNYEQYF. Here the CDR3 DNA reads TGTGCCAGCAGCACAGAGAACAACTACGAGCAGTACTTC.

Comments on this clonotype: A much bigger clone sits one base away, suggesting this may be a read error. The CDR3: CASCERDRNQPQHF. The CDR3 DNA is TGTGCCAGCTGTGAAAGGGACCGCAATCAGCCCCAGCATTTT. The rearrangement uses TRBV2 and TRBJ1-5, with a weak D call TRBD1 (5 bases). The CDR3 runs to 14 residues. Germline CDR1 and CDR2: SNHLY and FYNNEI.

A word on this clonotype: Given the absence of the conserved phenylalanine or tryptophan at the CDR3 end, a read error is likely. The chain has TRBV6-1 and TRBJ2-3; D is tentatively TRBD1 or TRBD2 (5 bases each). CDR3 length: 16 amino acids. CDR1 and CDR2 from the germline V gene are MNHNS and SASEGT. CDR3 region: CASSEASPGRTDTQYS. CDR3 bases: TGCGCCAGCAGTGAAGCTAGCCCGGGGCGCACAGATACGCAGTATTCT.

This chain connects TRBV6-2 or TRBV6-3 to TRBJ1-5; D not resolved. The CDR3 is made up of 12 amino acids. The germline gives CDR1 MNHEY, CDR2 SVGEGT. The CDR3 region has the DNA TGTACCAACAGTTACTCCTCAATGAATTCGCATTTT. It translates to CTNSYSSMNSHF.

Notes on this clonotype: Compared with germline, one end of the junction differs, possibly owing to a read error. The rearrangement links TRBV29-1 to TRBJ2-1; possible D gene TRBD2, 6 bases. The CDR3 has 13 residues. Germline CDR1 reads SQVTM; CDR2 reads ANQGSEA. The CDR3: CNVAEGLTSEQFF. CDR3 bases: TGCAATGTTGCGGAGGGCCTCACCAGTGAGCAGTTTTTC.

Comment on this clonotype: Its ends do not fully match the called genes, so a read error is possible. The chain employs TRBV11-1 and TRBJ2-1, with D tentatively TRBD1 (6 bases). The CDR3 totals 15 residues. Germline V gene data show CDR1 as SGHAT and CDR2 as FQDESV (reference sequence). Written as DNA, the CDR3 is TGTGCCTGCAGTCCCGCAAGGGTGTTGGACAGTGAGCAGTTCTTC. Protein product: CACSPARVLDSEQFF.

This clonotype was observed a handful of times. Mismatch with germline at one junction end may stem from a read error. The chain carries TRBV11-1 and TRBJ2-5; D call uncertain. CDR3 length: 14 amino acids. From germline, CDR1 is SGHAT and CDR2 FQDESV (reference sequence). CDR3 sequence (DNA): TGTGCTAGCAGCAAAGACACATACCAAGAGATCCAGTACTTC. Amino acids: CASSKDTYQEIQYF.

This clonotype was seen many times. The V gene is TRBV28, the J gene TRBJ2-7; TRBD1 matches at 9 bases. Germline V gene sequence: CDR1 MDHEN, CDR2 SYDVKM. V shed 5 bases, J shed 2 bases, and the junction held 13 bases outside the gene matches. The length of the CDR3 is 17 residues. The CDR3 loop is CASSPLTPGTGTYEQYF. Here the CDR3 DNA reads TGTGCCAGCAGTCCCCTTACACCCGGGACAGGGACCTACGAGCAGTACTTC.

The rearrangement uses TRBV7-2 and TRBJ2-7, with 8 bases that match TRBD1. The germline V gene encodes CDR1 SGHTA and CDR2 FQGNSA. The CDR3 is 14 residues long. V gave up 3 bases and J gave up 3 bases; unmatched junction bases: 4. The CDR3, as DNA: TGTGCCAGCAGCTTGGACAGGGACCACTACGAGCAGTACTTC. Residues: CASSLDRDHYEQYF. Full variable domain (outside the CDR3, taken from reference TRBV7-2 and TRBJ2-7): GAGVSQSPSNKVTEKGKDVELRCDPISGHTALYWYRQSLGQGLEFLIYFQGNSAPDKSGLPSDRFSAERTGGSVSTLTIQRTQQEDSAVYLCASSLDRDHYEQYFGPGTRLTVT.

With regard to this clonotype: Given the absence of the conserved phenylalanine or tryptophan at the CDR3 end, a read error is likely. This chain joins TRBV6-5 and TRBJ1-1; weak D call: TRBD1 (5 bases). Germline V gene sequence: CDR1 MNHEY, CDR2 SVGAGI. Deletions cut 9 bases from V and 3 bases from J, with 11 bases between. CDR3 length: 12 amino acids. The CDR3 DNA sequence: TGTGCCAGGGGGCAGGGTGACACTGAAGCTTTCCTT. Amino acid sequence: CARGQGDTEAFL.